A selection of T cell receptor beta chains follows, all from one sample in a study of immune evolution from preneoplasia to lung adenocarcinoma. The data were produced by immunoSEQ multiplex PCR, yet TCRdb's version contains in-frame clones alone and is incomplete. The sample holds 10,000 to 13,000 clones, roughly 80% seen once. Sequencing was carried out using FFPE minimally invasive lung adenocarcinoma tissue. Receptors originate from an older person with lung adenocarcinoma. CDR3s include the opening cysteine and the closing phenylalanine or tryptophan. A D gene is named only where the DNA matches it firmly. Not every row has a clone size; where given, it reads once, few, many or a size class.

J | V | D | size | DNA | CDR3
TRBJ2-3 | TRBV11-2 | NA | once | TGTGCCAGCAGCGCAGACACCTACACAGATACGCAGTATTTT | CASSADTYTDTQYF
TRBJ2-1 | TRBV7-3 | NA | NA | TGTGCCAGCAGCTTCGGCCAGTCCTACAATGAGCAGTTCTTC | CASSFGQSYNEQFF
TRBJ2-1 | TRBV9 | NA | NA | TGTGCCAGCAGCGTCGAGTTCAATGAGCAGTTCTTC | CASSVEFNEQFF
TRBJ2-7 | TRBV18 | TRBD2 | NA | TGTGCCAGCTCACAACTAGCGGGAGCTGACGAGCAGTACTTC | CASSQLAGADEQYF
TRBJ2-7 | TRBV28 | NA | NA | TGTGCCAGCAGCTCCATAGCGGTGGGCTCCTACGAGCAGTACTTC | CASSSIAVGSYEQYF
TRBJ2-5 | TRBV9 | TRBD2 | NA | TGTGCCAGCAGCCAGGAGGGACTAGGAGAGACCCAGTACTTC | CASSQEGLGETQYF
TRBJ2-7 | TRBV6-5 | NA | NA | TGTGCCAGCACCAACGGGGGCGAGCAGTACTTC | CASTNGGEQYF
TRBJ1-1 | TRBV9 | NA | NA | TGTGCCAGCAGCCCCTCAATAGTTGGGGGAAGGGGTACTGAAGCTTTCTTT | CASSPSIVGGRGTEAFF
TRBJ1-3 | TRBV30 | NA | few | TGTGCCTGGAAAGTGGGGGACGGAAACACCATATATTTT | CAWKVGDGNTIYF
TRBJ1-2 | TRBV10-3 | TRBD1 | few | TGTGCCATCAGTGAAACCCGACAGGGGGAAAGCTATGGCTACACCTTC | CAISETRQGESYGYTF
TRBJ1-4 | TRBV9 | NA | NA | TGTGCCAGCAGCGGGGGAGGAGGAGCGGGGAATGAAAAACTGTTTTTT | CASSGGGGAGNEKLFF
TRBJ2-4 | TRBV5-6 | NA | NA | TGTGCCAGCAGCCCGACGGGGGCCAAAAACATTCAGTACTTC | CASSPTGAKNIQYF
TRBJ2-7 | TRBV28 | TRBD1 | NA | TGTGCCAGCAGACCTTTAGGGACAGGGACCTACGAGCAGTACTTC | CASRPLGTGTYEQYF
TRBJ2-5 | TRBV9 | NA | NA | TGTGCCAGCAGCGTAGAGGCAGGGACGGGGGCGTTGGAGACCCAGTACTTC | CASSVEAGTGALETQYF
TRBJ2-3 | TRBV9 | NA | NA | TGTGCCAGCAGCGTAGGGACTCAACGCACAGATACGCAGTATTTT | CASSVGTQRTDTQYF
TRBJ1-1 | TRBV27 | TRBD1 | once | TGTGCCAGCAGCAGGGGGACTGAAGCTTTCTTT | CASSRGTEAFF
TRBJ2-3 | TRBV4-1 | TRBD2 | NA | TGCGCCAGCAGCCATGGGACCGGGACTAGCGGGACAGATACGCAGTATTTT | CASSHGTGTSGTDTQYF
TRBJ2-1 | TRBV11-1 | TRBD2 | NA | TGTGCCAGCAGCTTACGGCGGGGGGACTACAATGAGCAGTTCTTC | CASSLRRGDYNEQFF
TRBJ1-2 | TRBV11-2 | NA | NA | TGTGCCAGCAGCGGACCAGGTGGCTACACCTTC | CASSGPGGYTF
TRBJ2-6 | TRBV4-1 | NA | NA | TGCGCCAGCAGCCAACAGGGACAAATCGATTCTGGGGCCAACGTCCTGACTTTC | CASSQQGQIDSGANVLTF
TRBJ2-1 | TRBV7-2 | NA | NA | TGTGCCAGCAGCTTCGGCGGGACCTACAATGAGCAGTTCTTC | CASSFGGTYNEQFF
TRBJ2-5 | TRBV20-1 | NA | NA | TGCAGTGCCCGGGCCGGAGAGACCCAGTACTTC | CSARAGETQYF
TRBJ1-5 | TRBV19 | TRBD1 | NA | TGTGCCAGTAGTAGACCCCCCGGACAGGCTTATCAGCCCCAGCATTTT | CASSRPPGQAYQPQHF
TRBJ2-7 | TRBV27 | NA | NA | TGTGCCAGCAGTCCTAGGTGGGGAAGTAGCTCCTACGAGCAGTACTTC | CASSPRWGSSSYEQYF